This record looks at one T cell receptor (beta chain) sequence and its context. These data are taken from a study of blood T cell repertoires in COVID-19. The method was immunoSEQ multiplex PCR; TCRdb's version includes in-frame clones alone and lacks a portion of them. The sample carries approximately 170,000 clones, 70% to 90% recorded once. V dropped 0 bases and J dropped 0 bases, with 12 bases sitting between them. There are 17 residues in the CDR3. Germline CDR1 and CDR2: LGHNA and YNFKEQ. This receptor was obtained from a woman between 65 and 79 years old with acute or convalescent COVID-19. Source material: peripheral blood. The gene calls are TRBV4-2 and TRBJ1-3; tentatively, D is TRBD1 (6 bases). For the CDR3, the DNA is TGTGCCAGCAGCCAAGACCTGGGGGCCCCCTCTGGAAACACCATATATTTT. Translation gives CASSQDLGAPSGNTIYF.